The clone carrying this T cell receptor (beta chain) showed up many times. Its antigen is still unknown. The data originate from a study of identical twins. The length of the CDR3 is 15 residues. Unmatched junction bases numbered 2, after V lost 0 bases and J lost 3 bases. The germline CDR1 and CDR2 sequences are SGHRS and YFSETQ. Study observations and caveats: Insertion counts were lower in abundant cord blood beta clonotypes, a trend that memory repertoires did not show.

TCRdb recomputed calls from the 5' RACE reads with MiXCR, one row per CDR3 protein. The sample consists of 640,000 or so distinct CDR3 sequences, less than 7% of them appearing once. The clonotype was recovered from a man younger than 35 in good health. The chain employs TRBV5-1 and TRBJ2-3, with 9 nucleotides matching TRBD1. Sample: naive T cells sorted from blood. CDR3 amino acids: CASSLDRGRTDTQYF. In DNA, the CDR3 is TGCGCCAGCAGCTTGGACAGGGGGCGAACAGATACGCAGTATTTT.